The 30 T cell receptor beta chains below come from one sample, sequenced in a study of cytomegalovirus exposure and HLA in healthy donors. It was with 60 Vbeta and 13 Jbeta primers that the PCR ran. Method: immunoSEQ multiplex PCR; TCRdb's copy keeps in-frame clones and lacks some. The sample lists approximately 220,000 clones; roughly 70% were seen once. The sample was PBMCs. The source of these receptors is a woman under 40 in good health and CMV-seronegative.

This clone occurred once. The chain joins TRBV15 to TRBJ2-1, with D perhaps matching TRBD2 (5 bases). CDR3 size: 15 residues. Trimming took 0 bases from V and 8 from J, leaving 14 bases between them. Looked up from germline, CDR1 is LNHNV and CDR2 is YYDKDF (reference sequence). The CDR3 loop reads CATSREEARPDEQFF. CDR3 nucleotides: TGTGCCACCAGCAGAGAGGAGGCGAGGCCGGATGAGCAGTTCTTC.

The chain employs TRBV6-1 and TRBJ2-1; 12 bases line up with TRBD2. Germline V gene lookup returns CDR1 MNHNS and CDR2 SASEGT. This CDR3 spans 19 amino acids. V dropped 3 bases and J dropped 6; count of bases not matched to a gene: 15. Here the CDR3 DNA reads TGTGCCAGCAGTGATCCAGCGACTAGCGGGAGTCCCTTCGGCAATGAGCAGTTCTTC. This gives the protein CASSDPATSGSPFGNEQFF.

V and J are TRBV5-6 and TRBJ1-2, with D unresolved. Germline CDR1 SGHDT, CDR2 YYEEEE. The CDR3 consists of 15 residues. V was clipped by 0 bases and J by 6 bases, with 15 bases between them. CDR3 amino acids: CASSLADLIGDGYTF. For the CDR3, the DNA is TGTGCCAGCAGCTTGGCCGACTTGATCGGGGATGGCTACACCTTC.

The CDR3 DNA reads as TGCGCCAGCAGCCAACAGGGTTTAGATGAAAAACTGTTTTTT. Protein sequence: CASSQQGLDEKLFF. V gene TRBV4-1 combines with J gene TRBJ1-4, with a weak D call TRBD1 (5 bases). This CDR3 comprises 14 residues. The ends were cut back, 2 bases at V and 6 bases at J, with 10 bases in the middle. Germline V lookup: CDR1 MGHRA, CDR2 YSYEKL.

In regard to this clone: Other nucleotide sequences in the sample specify the same CDR3. The genes are TRBV9 and TRBJ2-5, with D possibly TRBD2 on 5 matching bases. The CDR3 totals 12 residues. CDR1 and CDR2 from the germline V gene are SGDLS and YYNGEE. Trimming pared 4 bases from V and 5 bases from J, leaving 9 bases between. The CDR3, as DNA: TGTGCCAGCAGCCTAACGGGGGAGACCCAGTACTTC. Its translation: CASSLTGETQYF.

The chain joins TRBV9 to TRBJ1-2, with D unresolved. This CDR3 comprises 14 residues. Germline CDR1 SGDLS, CDR2 YYNGEE. The V gene lost 4 bases and the J gene lost 4 bases, with 14 bases spanning the gap. The CDR3 region has the DNA TGTGCCAGCAGCACGAGTCGCGGCGTCTATGGCTACACCTTC. Its protein is CASSTSRGVYGYTF.

The chain carries TRBV9 and TRBJ1-2, with D unresolved. Germline-derived CDR1 and CDR2 are SGDLS and YYNGEE. The CDR3 runs 14 residues. Between the trimmed V and J ends, which lost 0 bases and 2 bases, there was a span of 8 bases. The CDR3 loop reads CASSVDSPNYGYTF. The CDR3, as DNA: TGTGCCAGCAGCGTAGACTCCCCAAACTATGGCTACACCTTC.

Comments on this clone: At the DNA level, this CDR3 is encoded by other sequences in the same sample as well. CDR3 bases: TGCGCCAGCAGTGGGGGCTACAATCAGCCCCAGCATTTT. Translation gives CASSGGYNQPQHF. V is TRBV10-2 and J is TRBJ1-5, with D maybe TRBD1 (5 bases). V shed 4 bases and J shed 3 bases, with 7 bases lying between them. The CDR3 has 13 residues. CDR1 and CDR2 (germline): WSHSY, SAAADI.

The J gene is TRBJ2-3, the V gene TRBV2; no reliable D call. The CDR3 has 19 residues. Germline V gene data show CDR1 as SNHLY and CDR2 as FYNNEI. Trimming shortened V by 0 bases and J by 2 bases, and 21 bases separated the two germline ends. The CDR3 spells CASSEALLLAPSPTDTQYF. CDR3 sequence (DNA): TGTGCCAGCAGTGAAGCGCTTCTGTTAGCTCCCTCCCCCACAGATACGCAGTATTTT.

With respect to this clone: The junction and the germline gene differ at one end; a read error may be behind it. J is TRBJ1-4 and V is TRBV27, with 12 nucleotides matching TRBD1. Germline V CDR1 and CDR2: MNHEY, SMNVEV (reference sequence). This CDR3 has 14 amino acids. CDR3 region: CASRGGQGAGKLLF. In DNA, the CDR3 is TGTGCCAGCAGGGGGGGACAGGGGGCAGGAAAACTGCTTTTT.

The sample holds one count of this clone. The chain couples TRBV5-1 to TRBJ2-7; TRBD1 agrees at 7 bases. The germline V gene encodes CDR1 SGHRS and CDR2 YFSETQ. CDR3 length: 13 residues. Trimming at V came to 5 bases and at J to 7 bases, leaving 9 bases not matched to a gene. CDR3 amino acids: CASSQGQPLEQYF. CDR3 DNA sequence: TGCGCCAGCAGTCAGGGACAGCCTTTGGAGCAGTACTTC. Using reference TRBV5-1 and TRBJ2-7 for the parts outside the CDR3, the full variable domain is KAGVTQTPRYLIKTRGQQVTLSCSPISGHRSVSWYQQTPGQGLQFLFEYFSETQRNKGNFPGRFSGRQFSNSRSEMNVSTLELGDSALYLCASSQGQPLEQYFGPGTRLTVT.

The rearrangement uses TRBV27 and TRBJ2-1; a possible D gene is TRBD1 (5 bases). CDR3 size: 13 residues. Between the trimmed V and J ends, which lost 3 bases and 10 bases, there was a span of 13 bases. The germline gives CDR1 MNHEY, CDR2 SMNVEV (reference sequence). CDR3 region: CASSFGPTEEQFF. The CDR3 coding sequence is TGTGCCAGCAGTTTCGGACCGACAGAAGAGCAGTTCTTC.

CDR3 in DNA: TGTGCCAGCTATAATACCGGGACAGCGTCCTACGAGCAGTACTTC. This encodes CASYNTGTASYEQYF. This chain uses TRBV2 with TRBJ2-5; 7 bases are shared with TRBD1. The DNA matches TRBJ2-7 better at its end, which makes the J call doubtful. Per the germline V gene, CDR1 is SNHLY and CDR2 is FYNNEI. The CDR3 spans 15 residues.

This sequence joins TRBV6-5 and TRBJ1-1, with 7 bases that match TRBD1. Losses at the gene ends were 6 bases for V and 6 bases for J; bases not matched to a gene: 10. This CDR3 contains 14 residues. Germline-derived CDR1 and CDR2 are MNHEY and SVGAGI. This CDR3 reads CASSLQGKEAEAFF. The DNA of the CDR3 is TGTGCCAGCAGCCTACAGGGGAAAGAGGCTGAAGCTTTCTTT.

V and J are TRBV25-1 and TRBJ1-2; 10 positions match TRBD1. The CDR3 totals 15 residues. J was trimmed by 4 bases and V by 3 bases; bases with no gene match: 5. Germline values: CDR1 MGHDK, CDR2 SYGVNS. CDR3 DNA sequence: TGTGCCAGCAGTGACGACAGGGGGCTGGCCTATGGCTACACCTTC. Translating gives CASSDDRGLAYGYTF.

The chain combines TRBV19 with TRBJ1-4; 8 bases align to TRBD1. Trimming at V came to 3 bases and at J to 4 bases, leaving 10 bases not matched to a gene. From germline, CDR1 is LNHDA and CDR2 SQIVND (reference sequence). This CDR3 comprises 17 residues. The CDR3 nucleotides are TGTGCCAGTAGTATTGGTCAGGGGGCCCCATATAATGAAAAACTGTTTTTT. Its translation is CASSIGQGAPYNEKLFF.

This chain links TRBV2 with TRBJ2-3; TRBD2 matches 8 bases. Per the germline V gene, CDR1 is SNHLY and CDR2 is FYNNEI. The V and J ends lost 2 bases and 0 bases, in that order; junction bases with no gene match: 7. This CDR3 has 17 amino acids. The CDR3 sequence is CASSEYGGGHSTDTQYF. The DNA for the CDR3 is TGTGCCAGCAGTGAATACGGGGGGGGTCATAGCACAGATACGCAGTATTTT.

V usage is TRBV14 and J usage is TRBJ1-2; the match to TRBD1 covers 8 bases. Germline V lookup: CDR1 SGHDN, CDR2 FVKESK. Germline trimming cut 3 bases from V and 4 bases from J; bases unmatched to any gene: 4. CDR3 size: 14 residues. CDR3 loop: CASSHRGRGYGYTF. The DNA for the CDR3 is TGTGCCAGCAGCCACAGGGGGCGCGGCTATGGCTACACCTTC.

The chain combines TRBV9 with TRBJ1-3; TRBD1 aligns across 8 bases. Germline V lookup: CDR1 SGDLS, CDR2 YYNGEE. The CDR3 sequence is 16 residues long. Trimming at V came to 3 bases and at J to 3 bases, leaving 8 bases not matched to a gene. The CDR3 DNA is TGTGCCAGCAGCGGAGAAAACAGGGGGTATGGAAACACCATATATTTT. It translates to CASSGENRGYGNTIYF. The full variable domain, its missing parts supplied by reference TRBV9 and TRBJ1-3, is DSGVTQTPKHLITATGQRVTLRCSPRSGDLSVYWYQQSLDQGLQFLIQYYNGEERAKGNILERFSAQQFPDLHSELNLSSLELGDSALYFCASSGENRGYGNTIYFGEGSWLTVV.

The CDR3 nucleotides are TGTGCCAGCAGAGGAGGACTAGCGGGCTACCAAGAGACCCAGTACTTC. This codes for CASRGGLAGYQETQYF. This chain joins TRBV7-2 and TRBJ2-5, with TRBD2 matching 11 bases. The CDR3 is 16 residues long. V was pared by 6 bases and J by 0 bases, with 6 bases of the junction left unmatched. Germline V gene lookup returns CDR1 SGHTA and CDR2 FQGNSA. Full variable domain (rest looked up from reference TRBV7-2 and TRBJ2-5): GAGVSQSPSNKVTEKGKDVELRCDPISGHTALYWYRQSLGQGLEFLIYFQGNSAPDKSGLPSDRFSAERTGGSVSTLTIQRTQQEDSAVYLCASRGGLAGYQETQYFGPGTRLLVL.

The rearrangement links TRBV10-1 to TRBJ2-1; a possible D gene is TRBD2 (5 bases). CDR1 and CDR2 from the germline V gene are WNHNN and SYGVQD (reference sequence). With 0 bases removed from V and 2 bases from J, the gap between germline ends came to 14 bases. The CDR3 contains 17 residues. The CDR3 bases are TGCGCCAGCAGTGAGTCTTACGGGGAAACCGCCTACAATGAGCAGTTCTTC. This codes for CASSESYGETAYNEQFF.

V is TRBV5-1 and J is TRBJ2-7; 8 bases are shared with TRBD2. From germline, CDR1 is SGHRS and CDR2 YFSETQ. This CDR3 is built from 14 residues. V trimming: 1 base; J trimming: 2 bases; junction bases outside the gene matches: 2. CDR3 region: CASSLTGGTYEQYF. CDR3 nucleotides: TGCGCCAGCAGCTTGACGGGAGGGACCTACGAGCAGTACTTC.

The rearrangement joins TRBV11-2 to TRBJ2-2, with 8 bases matching TRBD2. Germline V gives CDR1 SGHAT, CDR2 FQNNGV. J gave up 0 bases and V 1 base, and 7 bases lay outside the gene matches. The CDR3 runs to 18 residues. The CDR3 region is CASSLVVAGSSNTGELFF. DNA for the CDR3: TGTGCCAGCAGCTTAGTCGTAGCGGGGTCTTCGAACACCGGGGAGCTGTTTTTT.

The J gene is TRBJ2-3, the V gene TRBV15; the match to TRBD2 covers 13 bases. V was clipped by 5 bases and J by 4 bases; unmatched bases: 3. In germline, CDR1 is LNHNV, CDR2 YYDKDF (reference sequence). The CDR3 loop spans 15 amino acids. CDR3 coding DNA: TGTGCCACCAGCCTCACTAGCGGGGGGGCAGATACGCAGTATTTT. Translated, it gives CATSLTSGGADTQYF.

This clone has just a few counts. The chain uses TRBV6-4 and TRBJ1-1, with D maybe TRBD1 (5 bases). Deletions cut 4 bases from V and 1 base from J, with 7 bases between. Germline CDR1 reads MRHNA; CDR2 reads SNTAGT. The CDR3 covers 13 residues. The CDR3 nucleotides are TGTGCCAGCAGTGCAGGGAAGAACACTGAAGCTTTCTTT. Protein: CASSAGKNTEAFF.

The chain recombines TRBV2 with TRBJ2-7, with 10 bases identical to TRBD2. Germline CDR1 reads SNHLY; CDR2 reads FYNNEI. The CDR3 has 14 amino acids. Trimming took 4 bases from V and 3 from J; bases not matched to a gene: 3. CDR3 loop: CASSGTSGSYEQYF. The DNA of the CDR3 is TGTGCCAGCAGTGGGACTAGCGGTAGCTACGAGCAGTACTTC.

The chain combines TRBV5-5 with TRBJ1-2, with TRBD1 matching 9 bases. Germline CDR1 reads SGHKS; CDR2 reads YYEKEE (reference sequence). The CDR3 loop spans 13 amino acids. With V trimmed by 3 bases and J by 3 bases, 0 bases remained unmatched. The CDR3 sequence: CASSWTGDYGYTF. The CDR3 DNA reads as TGTGCCAGCAGCTGGACAGGGGACTATGGCTACACCTTC.

The J gene is TRBJ2-1, the V gene TRBV7-3, with TRBD1 identical over 8 bases. CDR3 length: 16 amino acids. CDR1 is SGHTA, CDR2 FQGTGA, per germline. The trim removed 3 bases at V and 1 base at J, leaving 5 bases unmatched. The CDR3 loop is CASSLDRDVSYNEQFF. CDR3 bases: TGTGCCAGCAGCTTGGACAGGGACGTTTCCTACAATGAGCAGTTCTTC.

This clone has only a few counts. This sequence joins TRBV11-3 and TRBJ1-2; unclear D gene. Trimming took 2 bases from V and 3 from J, leaving 16 bases between them. Germline-derived CDR1 and CDR2 are SGHNT and YENEEA. CDR3 length: 16 amino acids. This CDR3 reads CASSLQREGGDYGYTF. The CDR3 coding sequence is TGTGCCAGCAGCTTACAACGCGAGGGCGGGGACTATGGCTACACCTTC.

The chain carries TRBV7-2 and TRBJ1-1; 9 nucleotides match TRBD1. The junction had 9 bases not matched to a gene; V was cut back by 4 bases and J by 0 bases. Germline CDR1 SGHTA, CDR2 FQGNSA. The CDR3 length is 17 residues. The chain's CDR3 is CASSSARTGVLNTEAFF. DNA for the CDR3: TGTGCCAGCAGCTCAGCGAGGACAGGGGTTTTGAACACTGAAGCTTTCTTT.